What follows are 4 T cell receptor beta chains derived from one specimen sequenced in a study of blood T cell repertoires in COVID-19. The data were produced by immunoSEQ multiplex PCR, yet TCRdb's version contains in-frame clones alone and is incomplete. The table lists under 250,000 clones, around nine tenths of them singletons. Specimen: peripheral blood. These receptors came from a woman in her 70s with active or convalescent COVID-19.

As to this clone: The identical CDR3 is also encoded by other nucleotide sequences in the sample. The V call is TRBV5-6, the J call TRBJ1-5; D possibly corresponds to TRBD1 (5 bases). CDR1 and CDR2 from the germline V gene are SGHDT and YYEEEE. CDR3 length: 14 residues. The V gene lost 4 bases and the J gene lost 1 base, with 9 bases spanning the gap. The CDR3 protein is CASSQGVSNQPQHF. The CDR3 coding sequence is TGTGCCAGCAGCCAGGGTGTCAGCAATCAGCCCCAGCATTTT.

The chain carries TRBV3-1 (or the pseudogene TRBV3-2) and TRBJ1-2; maybe TRBD1 (5 bases). Between the trimmed V and J ends, which lost 0 bases and 7 bases, there was a span of 9 bases. The CDR3 totals 13 residues. CDR1 is LGHDT, CDR2 YNNKEL, per germline (reference sequence). The DNA for the CDR3 is TGTGCCAGCAGCCAAGATCCAGGGCTTGGCTACACCTTC. It codes for CASSQDPGLGYTF.

V usage is TRBV24-1 and J usage is TRBJ1-5, with D possibly being TRBD1 (6 bases). V was clipped by 9 bases and J by 5 bases, with 22 bases between them. The CDR3 covers 16 residues. Germline V gene sequence: CDR1 KGHDR, CDR2 SFDVKD. CDR3 sequence (DNA): TGTGCCACCCCTACTTCTCGCGGGGGCCGGTATCAGCCCCAGCATTTT. Encoded protein: CATPTSRGGRYQPQHF.

Concerning this clone itself: The junction shows a germline mismatch at one end, possibly a read error. This chain uses TRBV10-1 with TRBJ2-5, with D possibly TRBD2 on 6 matching bases. CDR3 size: 13 residues. Germline V CDR1 and CDR2: WNHNN, SYGVQD (reference sequence). CDR3 protein: CASSPGDQETQYF. DNA for the CDR3: TGCGCCAGCAGCCCGGGGGACCAGGAGACCCAGTACTTC.